This note documents a single T cell receptor (beta chain) sequence. Here immunoSEQ multiplex PCR was the method, and the copy in TCRdb shows in-frame clones only, minus some. The profile shows about 150,000 clones, about 91% of them singletons. CDR1 and CDR2 (germline): KGHSH, LQKENI. V lost 2 bases to trimming and J lost 10 bases, with 18 bases between them. This CDR3 has 15 amino acids. These data come from a study of control samples from healthy donors and cancer patients. This sequence joins TRBV18 and TRBJ2-1; TRBD2 might be the D (7 bases). Source material: blood. The receptor comes from a man aged 18 to 30 in good health. The CDR3 loop is CASSPSEGGHGEQFF. In DNA, the CDR3 is TGTGCCAGCTCACCATCGGAGGGGGGGCACGGGGAGCAGTTCTTC. Together with reference TRBV18 and TRBJ2-1, the CDR3 gives the full variable domain: NAGVMQNPRHLVRRRGQEARLRCSPMKGHSHVYWYRQLPEEGLKFMVYLQKENIIDESGMPKERFSAEFPKEGPSILRIQQVVRGDSAAYFCASSPSEGGHGEQFFGPGTRLTVL.